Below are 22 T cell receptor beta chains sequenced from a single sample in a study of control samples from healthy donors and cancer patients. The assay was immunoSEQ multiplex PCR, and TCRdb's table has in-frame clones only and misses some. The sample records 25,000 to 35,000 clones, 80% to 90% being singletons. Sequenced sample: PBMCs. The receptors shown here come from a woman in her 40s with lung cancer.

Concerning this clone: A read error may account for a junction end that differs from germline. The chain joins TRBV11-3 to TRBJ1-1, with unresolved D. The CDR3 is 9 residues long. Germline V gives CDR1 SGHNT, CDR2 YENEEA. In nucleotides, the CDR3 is TGTGCCAGCAGCTTAGATGTAGTCTTT. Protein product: CASSLDVVF.

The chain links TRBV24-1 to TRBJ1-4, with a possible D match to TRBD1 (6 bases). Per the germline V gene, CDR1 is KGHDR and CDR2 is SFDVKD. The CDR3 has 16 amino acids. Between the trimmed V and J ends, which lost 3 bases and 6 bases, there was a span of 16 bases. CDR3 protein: CATSDPSRPGDEKLFF. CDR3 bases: TGTGCCACCAGTGATCCAAGTAGGCCAGGGGATGAAAAACTGTTTTTT.

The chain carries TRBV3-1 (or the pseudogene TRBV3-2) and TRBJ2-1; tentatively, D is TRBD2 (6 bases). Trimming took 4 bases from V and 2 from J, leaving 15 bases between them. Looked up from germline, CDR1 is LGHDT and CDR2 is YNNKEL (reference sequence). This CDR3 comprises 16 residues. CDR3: CASSPEGTLPYNEQFF. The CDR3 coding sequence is TGTGCCAGCAGCCCGGAGGGGACTCTTCCCTACAATGAGCAGTTCTTC.

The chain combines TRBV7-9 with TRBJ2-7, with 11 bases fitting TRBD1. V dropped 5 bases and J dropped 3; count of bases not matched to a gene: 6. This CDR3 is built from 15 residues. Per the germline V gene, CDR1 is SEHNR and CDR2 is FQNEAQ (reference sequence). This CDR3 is CASSQTGTGGYEQYF. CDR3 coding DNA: TGTGCCAGCAGCCAAACCGGGACAGGGGGCTACGAGCAGTACTTC.

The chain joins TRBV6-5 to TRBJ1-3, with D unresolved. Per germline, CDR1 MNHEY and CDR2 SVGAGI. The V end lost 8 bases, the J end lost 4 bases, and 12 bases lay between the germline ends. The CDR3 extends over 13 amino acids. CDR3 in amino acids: CASSIGGGNTIYF. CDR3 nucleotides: TGTGCCAGCTCTATAGGTGGGGGAAACACCATATATTTT.

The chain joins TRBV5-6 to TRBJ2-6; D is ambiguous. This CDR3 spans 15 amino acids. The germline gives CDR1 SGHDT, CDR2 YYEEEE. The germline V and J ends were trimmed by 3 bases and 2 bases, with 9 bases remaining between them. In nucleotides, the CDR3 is TGTGCCAGCAGCTCAGGACCCGCTGGGGCCAACGTCCTGACTTTC. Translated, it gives CASSSGPAGANVLTF.

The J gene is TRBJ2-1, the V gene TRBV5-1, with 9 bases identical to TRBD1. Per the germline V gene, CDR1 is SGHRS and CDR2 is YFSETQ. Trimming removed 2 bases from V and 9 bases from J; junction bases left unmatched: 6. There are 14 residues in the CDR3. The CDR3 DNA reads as TGCGCCAGCAGCTTAGCAACAGGGGGCAGTGAGCAGTTCTTC. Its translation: CASSLATGGSEQFF.

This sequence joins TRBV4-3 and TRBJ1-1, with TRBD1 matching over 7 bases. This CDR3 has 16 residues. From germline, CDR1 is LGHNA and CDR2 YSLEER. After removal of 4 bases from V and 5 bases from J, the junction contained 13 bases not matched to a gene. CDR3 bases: TGCGCCAGCAGCCCACTGACAGGGACACGTCGGACTGAAGCTTTCTTT. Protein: CASSPLTGTRRTEAFF.

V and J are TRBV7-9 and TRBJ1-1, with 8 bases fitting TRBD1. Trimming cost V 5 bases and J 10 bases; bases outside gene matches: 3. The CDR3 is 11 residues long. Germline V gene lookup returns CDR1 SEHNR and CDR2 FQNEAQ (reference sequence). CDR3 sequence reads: CASSQDRVAFF. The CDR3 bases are TGTGCCAGCAGCCAGGACAGGGTAGCTTTCTTT.

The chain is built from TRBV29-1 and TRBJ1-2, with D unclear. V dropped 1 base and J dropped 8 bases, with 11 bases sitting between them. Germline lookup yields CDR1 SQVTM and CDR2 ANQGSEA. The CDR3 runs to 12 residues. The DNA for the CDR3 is TGCAGCGTTGAAGGTCTAATCGGAGGCTACACCTTC. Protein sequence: CSVEGLIGGYTF.

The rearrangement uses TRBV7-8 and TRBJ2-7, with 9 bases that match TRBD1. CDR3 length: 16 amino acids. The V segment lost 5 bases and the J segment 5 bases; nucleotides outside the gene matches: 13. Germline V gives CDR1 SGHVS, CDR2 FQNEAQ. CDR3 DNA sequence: TGTGCCAGCAGCCCACCTCTCCGGGACAGGGCCAACGAGCAGTACTTC. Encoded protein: CASSPPLRDRANEQYF.

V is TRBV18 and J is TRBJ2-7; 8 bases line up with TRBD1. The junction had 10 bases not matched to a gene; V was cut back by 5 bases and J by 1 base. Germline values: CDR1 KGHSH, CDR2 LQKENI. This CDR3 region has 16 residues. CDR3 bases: TGTGCCAGCTCAACAACCGGGACAGGTGGTTCCTACGAGCAGTACTTC. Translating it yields CASSTTGTGGSYEQYF.

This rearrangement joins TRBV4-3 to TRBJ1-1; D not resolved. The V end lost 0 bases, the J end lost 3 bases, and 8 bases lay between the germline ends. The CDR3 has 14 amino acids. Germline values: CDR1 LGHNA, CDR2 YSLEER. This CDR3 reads CASSQDYRDTEAFF. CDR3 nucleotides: TGCGCCAGCAGCCAAGACTACCGGGACACTGAAGCTTTCTTT.

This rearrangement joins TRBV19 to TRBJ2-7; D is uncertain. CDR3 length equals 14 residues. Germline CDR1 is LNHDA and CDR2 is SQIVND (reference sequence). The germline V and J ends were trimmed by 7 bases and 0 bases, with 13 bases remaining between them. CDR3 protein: CASTSRAGSYEQYF. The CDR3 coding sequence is TGTGCCAGTACCTCAAGGGCAGGCTCCTACGAGCAGTACTTC.

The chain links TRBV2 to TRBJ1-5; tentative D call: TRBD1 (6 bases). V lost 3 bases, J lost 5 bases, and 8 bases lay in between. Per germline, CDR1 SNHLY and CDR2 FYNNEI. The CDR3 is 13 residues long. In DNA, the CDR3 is TGTGCCAGCAGTGAGGACAGTTATCAGCCCCAGCATTTT. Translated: CASSEDSYQPQHF.

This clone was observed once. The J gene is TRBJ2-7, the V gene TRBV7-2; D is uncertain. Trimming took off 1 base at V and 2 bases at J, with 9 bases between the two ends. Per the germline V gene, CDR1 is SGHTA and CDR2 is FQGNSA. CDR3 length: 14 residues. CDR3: CASSLVTETYEQYF. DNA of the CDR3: TGTGCCAGCAGCTTAGTCACGGAAACCTACGAGCAGTACTTC.

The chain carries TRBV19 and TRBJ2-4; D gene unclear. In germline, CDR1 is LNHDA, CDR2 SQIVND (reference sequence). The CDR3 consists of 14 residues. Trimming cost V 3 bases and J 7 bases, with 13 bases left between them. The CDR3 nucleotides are TGTGCCAGTAGTATCAGAGCACAGCCGAACATTCAGTACTTC. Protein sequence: CASSIRAQPNIQYF.

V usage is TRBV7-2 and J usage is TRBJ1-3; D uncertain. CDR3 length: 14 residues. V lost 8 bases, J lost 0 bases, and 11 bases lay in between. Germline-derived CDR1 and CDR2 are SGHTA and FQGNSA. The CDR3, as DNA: TGTGCCAGCCGGCCGGGGAGCTCTGGAAACACCATATATTTT. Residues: CASRPGSSGNTIYF.

The CDR3 spells CASSLGMDSAYGYTF. The CDR3 region has the DNA TGCGCCAGCAGCTTAGGTATGGACTCGGCCTATGGCTACACCTTC. V gene TRBV5-1 combines with J gene TRBJ1-2; D gene unclear. This CDR3 comprises 15 residues. Per germline, CDR1 SGHRS and CDR2 YFSETQ. Trimming cost V 2 bases and J 4 bases, with 15 bases left between them.

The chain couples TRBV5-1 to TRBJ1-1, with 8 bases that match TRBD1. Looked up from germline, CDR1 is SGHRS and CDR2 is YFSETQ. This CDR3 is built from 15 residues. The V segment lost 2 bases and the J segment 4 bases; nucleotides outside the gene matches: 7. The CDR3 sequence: CASSLLQGDSTEAFF. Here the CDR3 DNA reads TGCGCCAGCAGCTTACTACAGGGGGATAGCACTGAAGCTTTCTTT.

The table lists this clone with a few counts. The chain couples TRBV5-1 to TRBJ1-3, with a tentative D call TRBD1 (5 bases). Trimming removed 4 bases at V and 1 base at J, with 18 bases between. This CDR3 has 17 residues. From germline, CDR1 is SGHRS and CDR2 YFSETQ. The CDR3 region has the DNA TGCGCCAGCAGCCACGAACGGGGGGAGCCATCTGGAAACACCATATATTTT. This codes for CASSHERGEPSGNTIYF.

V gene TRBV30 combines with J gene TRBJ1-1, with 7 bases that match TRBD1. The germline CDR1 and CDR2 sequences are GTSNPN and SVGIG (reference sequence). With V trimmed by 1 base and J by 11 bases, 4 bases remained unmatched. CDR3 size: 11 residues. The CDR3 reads CAWSAGTAAFF. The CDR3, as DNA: TGTGCCTGGAGTGCCGGGACAGCGGCTTTCTTT. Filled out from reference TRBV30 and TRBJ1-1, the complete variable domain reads SQTIHQWPATLVQPVGSPLSLECTVEGTSNPNLYWYRQAAGRGLQLLFYSVGIGQISSEVPQNLSASRPQDRQFILSSKKLLLSDSGFYLCAWSAGTAAFFGQGTRLTVV.